Detailed here is one TCR beta chain. Its matching antigen is unknown. This sample stems from a study of post-analysis software for immune sequencing data. Study at large: Patients had relapsing-remitting, secondary progressive or progressive-relapsing multiple sclerosis; some lacked subtype. General study points: Compared with controls, patients showed significantly lower normalized Chao1 diversity. Elevated frequency relative to controls characterized four or five TRBV segments in patients, TRBV5-6, TRBV5-1 and TRBV20-1 among them. Samples sharing a preparation batch grouped tightly together when assessed by F measure.

V was shortened by 5 bases and J by 2 bases, with 9 bases between the two germline ends. The CDR3 has 13 residues. Germline V gene data show CDR1 as SGHTA and CDR2 as FQGTGA. Unique molecular identifiers tagged the TCR beta cDNA libraries. Starting from approximately 1 to 10 million T cells, the study yielded approximately 500,000 cDNA molecules. Each CDR3 protein is one row after TCRdb ran MiXCR on the PCR reads. The sample has approximately 360,000 distinct CDR3 sequences, around 33% seen once. The specimen sequenced was blood. V and J are TRBV7-3 and TRBJ1-1, with D unclear. The clonotype was recovered from a girl between 10 and 17 years old with multiple sclerosis. The CDR3 coding sequence is TGTGCCAGCAGCCTAGACTATAACACTGAAGCTTTCTTT. Amino acid sequence: CASSLDYNTEAFF.